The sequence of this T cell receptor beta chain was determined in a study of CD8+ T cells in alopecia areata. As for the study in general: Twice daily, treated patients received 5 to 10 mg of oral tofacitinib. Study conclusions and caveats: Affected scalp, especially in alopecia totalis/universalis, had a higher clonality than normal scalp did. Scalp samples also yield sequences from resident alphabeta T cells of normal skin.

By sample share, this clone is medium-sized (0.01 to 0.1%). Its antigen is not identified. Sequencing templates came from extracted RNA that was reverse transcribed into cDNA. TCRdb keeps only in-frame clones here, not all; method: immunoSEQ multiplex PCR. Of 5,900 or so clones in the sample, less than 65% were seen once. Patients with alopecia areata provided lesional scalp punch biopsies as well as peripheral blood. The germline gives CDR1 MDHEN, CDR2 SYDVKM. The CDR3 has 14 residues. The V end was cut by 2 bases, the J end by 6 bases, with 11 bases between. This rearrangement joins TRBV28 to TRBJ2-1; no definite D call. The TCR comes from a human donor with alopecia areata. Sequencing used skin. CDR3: CASSLGSFGNEQFF. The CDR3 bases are TGTGCCAGCAGTTTAGGGTCTTTCGGCAATGAGCAGTTCTTC.